This paragraph covers one T cell receptor (beta chain) sequence. This record comes from a study of CD8 T cells in Susac syndrome. Study-level background: When their blood was taken, patients with Susac syndrome were therapy-naive, taking corticosteroids, or taking intravenous immunoglobulin alone.

When the RNA was reverse transcribed, random hexamers were used with an input of 0.5 to 1 ug. TCRdb fed the immunoSEQ multiplex PCR reads into MiXCR, producing one record per CDR3 protein. The sample records 77,000 or so distinct CDR3 sequences, about 92% being singletons. The germline V and J ends were trimmed by 3 bases and 7 bases, with 28 bases remaining between them. The CDR3 covers 18 residues. In germline, CDR1 is SGDLS, CDR2 YYNGEE. The sequenced sample was CD4+ T cells from PBMCs. The chain carries TRBV9 and TRBJ1-2; no clear D gene. The sequence came from a human donor with Susac syndrome. As DNA, the CDR3 is TGTGCCAGCAGCGCCCCAGTGGATGGCCGAGAGACGAAGGGTGGCTACACCTTC. The encoded protein is CASSAPVDGRETKGGYTF.